This entry is about one T cell receptor beta chain. The antigen is undetermined. V gave up 2 bases and J gave up 5 bases; unmatched junction bases: 6. Germline V lookup: CDR1 SGHNT, CDR2 YYREEE (reference sequence). This CDR3 has 14 residues. The PCR was carried out with 60 Vbeta primers and 13 Jbeta primers. Generated by immunoSEQ multiplex PCR, the TCRdb table keeps only in-frame clones and is missing some. The sample holds 140,000 to 150,000 clones, around three quarters seen once. This entry is derived from a study of cytomegalovirus exposure and HLA in healthy donors. General study results and limits: Exclusion applied to some V segments, including TRBV6-2 and TRBV6-3, as they were indistinguishable.

The receptor was isolated from a man aged 40-49 years in good health and CMV-seronegative. The sample was PBMCs. V gene TRBV5-4 combines with J gene TRBJ2-7, with TRBD2 matching 8 bases. The CDR3 DNA is TGTGCCAGCAGCTTCTCACTAGCGGTCCACGAGCAGTACTTC. This codes for CASSFSLAVHEQYF.